Following are 10 T cell receptor beta chains from one sample sequenced in a study of CD8+ T cells in alopecia areata. cDNA prepared by RNA extraction and subsequent reverse transcription served as the template for sequencing. Clones were read by immunoSEQ multiplex PCR, and TCRdb kept only the in-frame ones, dropping some. Of approximately 150,000 clones listed, less than 80% were seen once; the top ten hold roughly 11%. This specimen consisted of CD8+ T cells sorted from blood, obtained at week 0. Receptor source: a human donor with alopecia areata.

The J gene is TRBJ2-3, the V gene TRBV15, with a tentative D call TRBD1 (5 bases). The V and J ends lost 3 bases and 2 bases respectively, with 12 bases between them. Germline CDR1 reads LNHNV; CDR2 reads YYDKDF (reference sequence). The CDR3 runs 15 residues. This CDR3 is CATSSRQYSTDTQYF. CDR3 bases: TGTGCCACCAGCAGTAGACAGTACTCCACAGATACGCAGTATTTT.

This chain links TRBV7-6 with TRBJ2-3; TRBD2 matches at 8 bases. The CDR3 consists of 15 residues. With 4 bases clipped from V and 4 bases from J, the junction kept 7 bases outside the gene matches. From germline, CDR1 is SGHVS and CDR2 FNYEAQ. In DNA form, the CDR3 reads TGTGCCAGCAGCTCCGGGAGCGGGGGCGCAGATACGCAGTATTTT. Amino acids: CASSSGSGGADTQYF.

The chain links TRBV27 to TRBJ2-7, with D possibly TRBD1 on 6 matching bases. Deletions cut 3 bases from V and 2 bases from J, with 8 bases between. The CDR3 is made up of 13 amino acids. CDR1 is MNHEY and CDR2 is SMNVEV in the germline V gene (reference sequence). Here the CDR3 reads CASSFGQTYEQYF. The CDR3 DNA reads as TGTGCCAGCAGTTTTGGACAGACCTACGAGCAGTACTTC.

The gene calls are TRBV14 and TRBJ2-5; D is perhaps TRBD1 (6 bases). This CDR3 spans 15 amino acids. CDR1 SGHDN and CDR2 FVKESK come from the germline V gene. Trimming shortened V by 4 bases and J by 1 base, and 13 bases separated the two germline ends. CDR3 sequence reads: CASSPDRPFQETQYF. The CDR3 coding sequence is TGTGCCAGCAGCCCCGACAGGCCATTCCAAGAGACCCAGTACTTC. Variable domain in full (rest from reference TRBV14 and TRBJ2-5): EAGVTQFPSHSVIEKGQTVTLRCDPISGHDNLYWYRRVMGKEIKFLLHFVKESKQDESGMPNNRFLAERTGGTYSTLKVQPAELEDSGVYFCASSPDRPFQETQYFGPGTRLLVL.

The chain is built from TRBV6-1 and TRBJ2-2; 7 nucleotides match TRBD1. Germline CDR1 is MNHNS and CDR2 is SASEGT. The CDR3 runs 12 residues. V lost 9 bases to trimming and J lost 6 bases; unmatched junction nucleotides: 4. CDR3 in DNA: TGTGCCAGTCGACAGGGTTCCGGGGAGCTGTTTTTT. Protein: CASRQGSGELFF.

The chain employs TRBV10-3 and TRBJ2-7, with D hard to call. CDR3 size: 11 residues. CDR1 and CDR2 from the germline V gene are ENHRY and SYGVKD. V lost 0 bases and J lost 6, with 3 bases in between. This chain's CDR3 is CAISESGEQYF. The CDR3 DNA follows: TGTGCCATCAGTGAGTCTGGCGAGCAGTACTTC.

This clone was seen more than once but under ten times. The chain has TRBV2 and TRBJ1-1; a weak D match, TRBD1 (5 bases). V was cut by 6 bases and J by 7 bases, with 9 bases left in between. Germline lookup yields CDR1 SNHLY and CDR2 FYNNEI. This CDR3 is built from 11 residues. This CDR3 reads CASSDRREAFF. CDR3 nucleotide sequence: TGTGCCAGCAGCGACAGACGTGAAGCTTTCTTT.

The chain carries TRBV4-1 and TRBJ2-7, with D possibly matching TRBD2 (5 bases). CDR3 length: 14 amino acids. Trimming took off 0 bases at V and 6 bases at J, with 12 bases between the two ends. Germline CDR1 MGHRA, CDR2 YSYEKL. The CDR3: CASSQDRVSGEQYF. CDR3 DNA: TGCGCCAGCAGCCAAGATCGGGTCAGCGGCGAGCAGTACTTC.

This rearrangement joins TRBV4-1 to TRBJ2-7, with TRBD1 matching 10 bases. This CDR3 has 15 amino acids. J gave up 0 bases and V 1 base, and 0 bases lay outside the gene matches. CDR1 and CDR2 from the germline V gene are MGHRA and YSYEKL. CDR3 nucleotides: TGCGCCAGCAGCCAAGGGGACAGGGGCTCCTACGAGCAGTACTTC. It is translated as CASSQGDRGSYEQYF.

This sequence joins TRBV5-1 and TRBJ1-2; D is possibly TRBD1 (6 bases). V lost 2 bases and J lost 2, with 10 bases in between. The CDR3 loop spans 14 amino acids. Germline V gene sequence: CDR1 SGHRS, CDR2 YFSETQ. DNA for the CDR3: TGCGCCAGCAGCTTATACAGGGAGAACTATGGCTACACCTTC. Translating it yields CASSLYRENYGYTF.